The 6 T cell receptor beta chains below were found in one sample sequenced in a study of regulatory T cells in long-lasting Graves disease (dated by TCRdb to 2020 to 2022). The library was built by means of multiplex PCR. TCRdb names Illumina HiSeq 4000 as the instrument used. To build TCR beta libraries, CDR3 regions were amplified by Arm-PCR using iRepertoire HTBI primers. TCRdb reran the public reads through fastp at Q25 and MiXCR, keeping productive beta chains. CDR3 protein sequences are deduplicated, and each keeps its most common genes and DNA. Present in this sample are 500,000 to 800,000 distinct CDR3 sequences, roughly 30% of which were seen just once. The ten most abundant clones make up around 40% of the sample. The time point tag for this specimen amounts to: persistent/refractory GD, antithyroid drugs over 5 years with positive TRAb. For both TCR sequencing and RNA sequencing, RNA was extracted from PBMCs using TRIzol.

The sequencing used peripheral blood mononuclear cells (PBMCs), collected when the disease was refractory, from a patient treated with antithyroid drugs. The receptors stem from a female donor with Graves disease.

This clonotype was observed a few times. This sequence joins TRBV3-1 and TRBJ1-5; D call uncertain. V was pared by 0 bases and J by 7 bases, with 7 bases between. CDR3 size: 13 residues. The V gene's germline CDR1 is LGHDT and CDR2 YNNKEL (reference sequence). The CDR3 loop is CASSQDPRQPQHF. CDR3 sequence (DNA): TGTGCCAGCAGCCAAGATCCGAGACAGCCCCAGCATTTT.

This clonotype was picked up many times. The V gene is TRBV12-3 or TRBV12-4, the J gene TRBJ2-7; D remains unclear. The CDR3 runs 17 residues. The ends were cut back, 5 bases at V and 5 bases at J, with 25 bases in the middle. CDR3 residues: CASSAPLPHSSHHEQYF. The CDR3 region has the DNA TGTGCCAGCAGTGCCCCCCTACCTCACTCGAGTCACCACGAGCAGTACTTC.

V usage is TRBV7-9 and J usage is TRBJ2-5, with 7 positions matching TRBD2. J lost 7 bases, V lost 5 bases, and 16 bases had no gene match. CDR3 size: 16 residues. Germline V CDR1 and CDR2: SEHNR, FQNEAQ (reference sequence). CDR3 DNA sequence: TGTGCCAGCAGCGCGCTGGGGGGGGGATGGTCAGCGACCCAGTACTTC. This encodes CASSALGGGWSATQYF.

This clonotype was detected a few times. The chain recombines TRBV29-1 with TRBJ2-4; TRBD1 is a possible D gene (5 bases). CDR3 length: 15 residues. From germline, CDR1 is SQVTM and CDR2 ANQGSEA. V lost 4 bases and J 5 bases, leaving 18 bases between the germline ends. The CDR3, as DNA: TGCAGCGTTGGGCAGGGCGTCGAAATGGAAAACATTCAGTACTTC. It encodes CSVGQGVEMENIQYF.

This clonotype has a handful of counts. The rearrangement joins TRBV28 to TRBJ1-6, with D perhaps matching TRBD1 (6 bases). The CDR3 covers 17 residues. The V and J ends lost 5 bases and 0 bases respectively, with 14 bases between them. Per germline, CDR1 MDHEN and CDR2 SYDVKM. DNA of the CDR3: TGTGCCAGCAGTCTGGGGGCAGAACTCTCCTATAATTCACCCCTCCACTTT. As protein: CASSLGAELSYNSPLHF.

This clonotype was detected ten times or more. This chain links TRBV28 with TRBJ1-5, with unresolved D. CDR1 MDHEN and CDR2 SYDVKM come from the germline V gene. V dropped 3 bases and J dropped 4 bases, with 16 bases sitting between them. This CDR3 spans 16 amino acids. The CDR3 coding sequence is TGTGCCAGCAGTTTGGCTTTGGAGGGAGGGAATCAGCCCCAGCATTTT. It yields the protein CASSLALEGGNQPQHF.